The present TCR beta chain was sequenced within a study of blood T cells in healthy people across ages. With respect to this clonotype: A clone one base away is much larger, so this may be a read error.

This CDR3 is built from 13 residues. Then a second PCR, running roughly 7 to 11 cycles, was carried out with a sample-barcoded 5' primer and a J-beta primer mix. TCRdb called the 5' RACE reads again in MiXCR, with one record for every CDR3 protein. This table holds approximately 670,000 distinct CDR3 sequences, over 40% found once. V and J are TRBV12-3 or TRBV12-4 and TRBJ1-1, with D perhaps TRBD1 (5 bases). The sequencing sample was made of blood. This receptor was taken from a man aged 80 or over in good health. This CDR3 reads CAISFLRAAEAFF. Here the CDR3 DNA reads TGTGCCATCAGTTTTCTCAGGGCCGCTGAAGCTTTCTTT.